This T cell receptor beta chain was recorded in a study of blood T cell repertoires in COVID-19. Turning to the study itself: Sites in the United States, Italy and Spain provided acute and convalescent COVID-19 samples. T cells, B-cell-depleted T cells, or PBMCs supplied cDNA or gDNA.

Trimming removed 2 bases from V and 2 bases from J, with 9 bases in between. Germline CDR1 MNHEY, CDR2 SMNVEV (reference sequence). The length of the CDR3 is 14 residues. Authors' methods: Researchers report that nucleated cell counts were estimated from reference gene primer amplification. TCRdb keeps only in-frame clones here, not all; method: immunoSEQ multiplex PCR. V and J calls and clone size follow that table, whereas D and trimming were derived from the DNA. The sample lists roughly 62,000 clones; more than 60% were seen once. The TCR originated in a man between 60 and 75 years old with acute or convalescent COVID-19. The material sequenced was peripheral blood. The J gene is TRBJ2-5, the V gene TRBV27; maybe TRBD1 (5 bases). The CDR3 reads CASSLRQSQETQYF. In DNA form, the CDR3 reads TGTGCCAGCAGTTTAAGACAGTCACAAGAGACCCAGTACTTC.